The 16 T cell receptor beta chains listed next were all sequenced from one sample in a study of T cells after yellow fever vaccination. TCRdb reprocessed the 5' RACE reads with MiXCR, giving one entry per CDR3 protein. The sample lists a few hundred thousand distinct CDR3 sequences, approximately 3.9% occurring once. Here the sequenced sample was PBMCs, taken 5 days after the yellow fever booster vaccination. These receptors all come from a man between 18 and 35 years old who received the YFV17D yellow fever vaccine.

The genes are TRBV7-2 and TRBJ2-5; 8 bases line up with TRBD1. The CDR3 runs to 16 residues. The junction had 11 bases not matched to a gene; V was cut back by 6 bases and J by 2 bases. Germline assignment: CDR1 SGHTA and CDR2 FQGNSA. The CDR3 region is CASRFRTGTGQETQYF. CDR3 coding DNA: TGTGCCAGCAGATTCCGGACAGGGACGGGTCAAGAGACCCAGTACTTC.

This chain joins TRBV5-1 and TRBJ2-1, with TRBD2 matching over 10 bases. J gave up 6 bases and V 4 bases, and 10 bases lay outside the gene matches. The CDR3 consists of 16 residues. The germline V gene encodes CDR1 SGHRS and CDR2 YFSETQ. The CDR3 is CASSPVLAGATNEQFF. As DNA, the CDR3 is TGCGCCAGCAGCCCCGTCCTAGCGGGGGCCACCAATGAGCAGTTCTTC.

The chain employs TRBV6-2 or TRBV6-3 and TRBJ1-1, with D uncertain. Germline CDR1 reads MNHEY; CDR2 reads SVGEGT. CDR3 length equals 13 residues. Trimming took 5 bases from V and 1 from J, leaving 8 bases between them. In nucleotides, the CDR3 is TGTGCCAGCAGTCGAGGGTGGAACACTGAAGCTTTCTTT. Translating it yields CASSRGWNTEAFF.

This clonotype was seen a few times. The V call is TRBV7-9, the J call TRBJ2-3; D possibly corresponds to TRBD1 (8 bases). There are 14 residues in the CDR3. V lost 6 bases and J 3 bases, leaving 13 bases between the germline ends. Germline-derived CDR1 and CDR2 are SEHNR and FQNEAQ (reference sequence). The CDR3 bases are TGTGCCAGCAGGAACAGGGGGGGTACAGATACGCAGTATTTT. The encoded protein is CASRNRGGTDTQYF.

There are many counts of this clonotype. This rearrangement joins TRBV5-1 to TRBJ2-7, with no clear D. The CDR3 consists of 15 residues. V lost 4 bases and J 6 bases, leaving 20 bases between the germline ends. In germline, CDR1 is SGHRS, CDR2 YFSETQ. Here the CDR3 reads CASSVNPGSLREQYF. In nucleotides, the CDR3 is TGCGCCAGCAGCGTAAACCCCGGGTCCCTGCGCGAGCAGTACTTC.

This clonotype appeared many times. The chain joins TRBV7-3 to TRBJ2-7, with 7 nucleotides matching TRBD1. CDR3 length equals 13 residues. Looked up from germline, CDR1 is SGHTA and CDR2 is FQGTGA. Trimming cost V 3 bases and J 3 bases; bases outside gene matches: 2. CDR3 sequence: CASSFDRDYEQYF. The CDR3 nucleotides read TGTGCCAGCAGCTTTGACAGGGACTACGAGCAGTACTTC. Full variable domain (remainder filled in from reference TRBV7-3 and TRBJ2-7): GAGVSQTPSNKVTEKGKYVELRCDPISGHTALYWYRQSLGQGPEFLIYFQGTGAADDSGLPNDRFFAVRPEGSVSTLKIQRTERGDSAVYLCASSFDRDYEQYFGPGTRLTVT.

This clonotype was detected a few times. The chain uses TRBV24-1 and TRBJ1-1; TRBD1 is a possible D gene (5 bases). V lost 5 bases, J lost 1 base, and 16 bases lay in between. The CDR3 is 16 residues long. CDR1 is KGHDR, CDR2 SFDVKD, per germline. The CDR3 sequence is CATSGGRGERNTEAFF. CDR3 in DNA: TGTGCCACCAGTGGGGGTCGAGGGGAAAGGAACACTGAAGCTTTCTTT.

This clonotype was counted only a few times. The V call is TRBV7-2, the J call TRBJ2-5; TRBD2 might be the D (5 bases). Germline V CDR1 and CDR2: SGHTA, FQGNSA. V lost 2 bases, J lost 3 bases, and 10 bases lay in between. This CDR3 is built from 14 residues. CDR3 sequence (DNA): TGTGCCAGCAGCTTAAGCGGCGTAGAAGAGACCCAGTACTTC. Amino acid sequence: CASSLSGVEETQYF.

This clonotype was counted at least ten times. This chain links TRBV24-1 with TRBJ2-2, with 7 nucleotides matching TRBD1. CDR3 length equals 16 residues. J lost 4 bases, V lost 0 bases, and 4 bases had no gene match. CDR1 is KGHDR and CDR2 is SFDVKD in the germline V gene. The CDR3 region is CATSDLRQGVTGELFF. Here the CDR3 DNA reads TGTGCCACCAGTGATTTGCGGCAGGGGGTCACCGGGGAGCTGTTTTTT.

A word on this clonotype: An end of the junction differs from the germline gene, which may be a read error. The J gene is TRBJ2-2, the V gene TRBV5-1, with D perhaps matching TRBD2 (7 bases). Germline V lookup: CDR1 SGHRS, CDR2 YFSETQ. The CDR3 spans 18 residues. The CDR3 sequence: CASSPRRGQAALAGELSF. CDR3 sequence (DNA): TGCGCCAGCAGCCCGCGGCGGGGGCAGGCCGCCTTAGCCGGGGAGCTGTCTTTT.

V usage is TRBV29-1 and J usage is TRBJ1-2; D uncertain. Germline V gives CDR1 SQVTM, CDR2 ANQGSEA. This CDR3 has 11 residues. V lost 5 bases and J 1 base, leaving 5 bases between the germline ends. As DNA, the CDR3 is TGCAGCGTTCAGCTTAACTATGGCTACACCTTC. It yields the protein CSVQLNYGYTF.

This clonotype was seen a handful of times. The rearrangement links TRBV6-2 or TRBV6-3 to TRBJ2-1; 11 bases are shared with TRBD2. The CDR3 contains 17 residues. CDR1 is MNHEY and CDR2 is SVGEGT in the germline V gene. The V and J ends lost 5 bases and 4 bases, in that order; junction bases with no gene match: 10. CDR3 sequence: CASSPGIAGGTYNEQFF. Here the CDR3 DNA reads TGTGCCAGCAGTCCCGGGATAGCGGGGGGGACGTACAATGAGCAGTTCTTC.

The V gene is TRBV5-1, the J gene TRBJ2-2; D is tentatively TRBD1 or TRBD2 (5 bases each). The germline CDR1 and CDR2 sequences are SGHRS and YFSETQ. V lost 3 bases to trimming and J lost 6 bases, with 21 bases between them. There are 17 residues in the CDR3. The CDR3 DNA follows: TGCGCCAGCAGCTCCTTGCTAAGGGACGCCGGCCCCGGGGAGCTGTTTTTT. This codes for CASSSLLRDAGPGELFF. Based on the CDR3 plus reference TRBV5-1 and TRBJ2-2, the full variable domain is KAGVTQTPRYLIKTRGQQVTLSCSPISGHRSVSWYQQTPGQGLQFLFEYFSETQRNKGNFPGRFSGRQFSNSRSEMNVSTLELGDSALYLCASSSLLRDAGPGELFFGEGSRLTVL.

A few counts support this clonotype. The V gene is TRBV5-1, the J gene TRBJ2-6, with 7 bases identical to TRBD1. After removal of 0 bases from V and 2 bases from J, the junction contained 8 bases not matched to a gene. Germline lookup yields CDR1 SGHRS and CDR2 YFSETQ. The CDR3 runs 18 residues. CDR3 region: CASSLEGTVFAGANVLTF. The CDR3 DNA reads as TGCGCCAGCAGCTTGGAAGGGACAGTCTTCGCTGGGGCCAACGTCCTGACTTTC.

The table lists this clonotype with many counts. The genes are TRBV7-6 and TRBJ1-1; tentatively, D is TRBD1 (6 bases). The ends were cut back, 5 bases at V and 1 base at J, with 17 bases in the middle. CDR1 and CDR2 from the germline V gene are SGHVS and FNYEAQ. The CDR3 length is 16 residues. CDR3 loop: CASSVGAGAANTEAFF. In nucleotides, the CDR3 is TGTGCCAGCAGCGTAGGTGCAGGGGCAGCGAACACTGAAGCTTTCTTT.

This clonotype was recorded many times. This rearrangement joins TRBV27 to TRBJ1-1; D not certain. The V end lost 2 bases, the J end lost 0 bases, and 7 bases lay between the germline ends. This CDR3 has 14 residues. Germline V gives CDR1 MNHEY, CDR2 SMNVEV (reference sequence). The CDR3 nucleotides read TGTGCCAGCAGTTTAGGGCCGATGAACACTGAAGCTTTCTTT. Protein: CASSLGPMNTEAFF.